Presented here are 32 T cell receptor beta chains from one specimen sequenced in a study of CD4 T cells in lung cancer. Some clones are missing from TCRdb's copy, which holds only in-frame ones; the method was immunoSEQ multiplex PCR. The table records some 10,000 clones, over 50% of them present only once. At least 3 cm from the malignant lesion, non-adjacent lung tissue was taken from the same resection. Sample: normal lung tissue taken away from the tumor. The source is a man aged 55-75 years with non-small cell lung cancer.

The V and J genes are TRBV14 and TRBJ1-4; tentatively, D is TRBD1 (5 bases). Trimming removed 6 bases from V and 7 bases from J, with 12 bases in between. CDR1 SGHDN and CDR2 FVKESK come from the germline V gene. The CDR3 has 13 residues. CDR3 loop: CASRSKTVEKLFF. The CDR3 nucleotides are TGTGCCAGCAGGTCAAAGACAGTTGAAAAACTGTTTTTT. Variable domain in full (rest from reference TRBV14 and TRBJ1-4): EAGVTQFPSHSVIEKGQTVTLRCDPISGHDNLYWYRRVMGKEIKFLLHFVKESKQDESGMPNNRFLAERTGGTYSTLKVQPAELEDSGVYFCASRSKTVEKLFFGSGTQLSVL.

V and J are TRBV27 and TRBJ2-7, with a possible D match to TRBD1 (6 bases). CDR1 and CDR2 (germline): MNHEY, SMNVEV (reference sequence). This CDR3 is built from 14 residues. V was clipped by 3 bases and J by 3 bases, with 12 bases between them. The DNA for the CDR3 is TGTGCCAGCAGTTTCAGACAGGAAGGCTACGAGCAGTACTTC. Translation: CASSFRQEGYEQYF.

The chain uses TRBV28 and TRBJ2-2; 8 nucleotides align to TRBD2. CDR1 and CDR2 from the germline V gene are MDHEN and SYDVKM. V gave up 2 bases and J gave up 1 base; unmatched junction bases: 3. The CDR3 totals 16 residues. The CDR3 DNA is TGTGCCAGCAGTTTAATAGCGGGGATGAACACCGGGGAGCTGTTTTTT. Translated, it gives CASSLIAGMNTGELFF.

In its sample, this clone is large. V usage is TRBV7-6 and J usage is TRBJ2-3; TRBD2 agrees at 8 bases. V trimming: 5 bases; J trimming: 8 bases; junction bases outside the gene matches: 9. The CDR3 is made up of 14 amino acids. Looked up from germline, CDR1 is SGHVS and CDR2 is FNYEAQ. CDR3 DNA: TGTGCCAGCAGCCGGACGGGAGGGACGGGTACGCAGTATTTT. Translated: CASSRTGGTGTQYF.

The rearrangement joins TRBV4-2 to TRBJ2-3, with a tentative D call TRBD2 (5 bases). The CDR3 has 17 residues. Trimming pared 3 bases from V and 3 bases from J, leaving 19 bases between. Germline V lookup: CDR1 LGHNA, CDR2 YNFKEQ. CDR3 sequence: CASSQMGRGVGTDTQYF. CDR3 nucleotides: TGTGCCAGCAGCCAGATGGGGAGAGGAGTTGGAACAGATACGCAGTATTTT.

This clone appeared once. The rearrangement links TRBV18 to TRBJ2-3, with 10 bases aligning to TRBD1. This CDR3 contains 15 residues. The junction had 2 bases not matched to a gene; V was cut back by 1 base and J by 4 bases. Germline CDR1 reads KGHSH; CDR2 reads LQKENI. In DNA form, the CDR3 reads TGTGCCAGCTCACCACGGACAGGGGGGGCAGATACGCAGTATTTT. This encodes CASSPRTGGADTQYF.

The rearrangement joins TRBV25-1 to TRBJ1-2, with D hard to call. Between the trimmed V and J ends, which lost 2 bases and 7 bases, there was a span of 5 bases. CDR3 length: 11 amino acids. CDR1 is MGHDK, CDR2 SYGVNS, per germline. The CDR3 nucleotides are TGTGCCAGCAGTGAACTCAGTGGCTACACCTTC. Amino acids: CASSELSGYTF.

The chain joins TRBV21-1 to TRBJ2-7; TRBD2 is the table's D call, not checked against the DNA. TRBV21-1 is shown as a pseudogene. The CDR3 length is 11 residues. This chain's CDR3 is CASSGRVEQYV. CDR3 sequence (DNA): TGTGCCAGCAGCGGGAGGGTCGAGCAGTACGTC.

This rearrangement joins TRBV10-1 to TRBJ2-5, with TRBD2 matching over 7 bases. The CDR3 is 14 residues long. V lost 4 bases to trimming and J lost 4 bases; unmatched junction nucleotides: 6. Germline assignment: CDR1 WNHNN and CDR2 SYGVQD (reference sequence). This chain's CDR3 is CASSGGGKGETQYF. CDR3 in DNA: TGCGCCAGCAGTGGGGGGGGGAAGGGAGAGACCCAGTACTTC.

This chain connects TRBV5-4 to TRBJ2-3, with 11 bases that match TRBD2. The germline V gene encodes CDR1 SGHNT and CDR2 YYREEE (reference sequence). The V gene end was trimmed by 3 bases and the J gene end by 6 bases; junction bases not matched to a gene: 9. The CDR3 is 16 amino acids. The CDR3 sequence is CASSSQVSGRVDTQYF. CDR3 sequence (DNA): TGTGCCAGCAGCTCCCAGGTTAGCGGGAGGGTGGATACGCAGTATTTT. Full variable domain (missing parts from reference TRBV5-4 and TRBJ2-3): ETGVTQSPTHLIKTRGQQVTLRCSSQSGHNTVSWYQQALGQGPQFIFQYYREEENGRGNFPPRFSGLQFPNYSSELNVNALELDDSALYLCASSSQVSGRVDTQYFGPGTRLTVL.

The chain links TRBV15 to TRBJ1-3; D call uncertain. Deletions cut 0 bases from V and 0 bases from J, with 15 bases between. The CDR3 totals 18 residues. Germline V gene sequence: CDR1 LNHNV, CDR2 YYDKDF (reference sequence). CDR3 loop: CATSRDLLGGTSGNTIYF. The CDR3 DNA is TGTGCCACCAGCAGAGATCTTCTGGGAGGTACCTCTGGAAACACCATATATTTT.

The chain carries TRBV11-1 and TRBJ2-3, with 8 bases that match TRBD2. The ends lost 5 bases at V and 8 bases at J; junction bases unmatched: 9. Germline V lookup: CDR1 SGHAT, CDR2 FQDESV (reference sequence). The CDR3 has 14 residues. The CDR3 coding sequence is TGTGCCAGCAGCCGGACGGGAGGGACGGGTACGCAGTATTTT. Amino acid sequence: CASSRTGGTGTQYF.

V is TRBV19 and J is TRBJ2-7; the D gene is possibly TRBD2 (6 bases). Trimming stripped 5 bases from V and 3 bases from J, with 8 bases between. This CDR3 spans 12 amino acids. The germline V gene has CDR1 LNHDA and CDR2 SQIVND (reference sequence). CDR3 in DNA: TGTGCCAGTAGTCCGGGAGTCTACGAGCAGTACTTC. Protein sequence: CASSPGVYEQYF.

The chain uses TRBV27 and TRBJ2-2; 7 nucleotides match TRBD1. V shed 2 bases, J shed 2 bases, and the junction held 2 bases outside the gene matches. This CDR3 is 15 amino acids long. From germline, CDR1 is MNHEY and CDR2 SMNVEV (reference sequence). CDR3 protein: CASSLTGVNTGELFF. CDR3 nucleotide sequence: TGTGCCAGCAGTTTAACAGGGGTTAACACCGGGGAGCTGTTTTTT.

A few counts support this clone. The rearrangement uses TRBV2 and TRBJ2-3, with TRBD2 matching 7 bases. Germline lookup yields CDR1 SNHLY and CDR2 FYNNEI. The CDR3 is 12 amino acids. After removal of 10 bases from V and 5 bases from J, the junction contained 6 bases not matched to a gene. As DNA, the CDR3 is TGTGCCACCCGCGGGGGTGGAGATACGCAGTATTTT. Amino acid sequence: CATRGGGDTQYF.

The chain has TRBV11-2 and TRBJ1-1; 8 bases match TRBD1. The CDR3 has 16 amino acids. V lost 8 bases to trimming and J lost 3 bases; unmatched junction nucleotides: 14. The germline V gene encodes CDR1 SGHAT and CDR2 FQNNGV. The CDR3 nucleotides read TGTGCCAGCGCACCCACAGGGGGAAGGGGGTACACTGAAGCTTTCTTT. Encoded protein: CASAPTGGRGYTEAFF.

This clone was seen a single time. V gene TRBV7-9 combines with J gene TRBJ2-3, with TRBD1 matching 7 bases. Losses at the gene ends were 5 bases for V and 0 bases for J; bases not matched to a gene: 8. The V gene's germline CDR1 is SEHNR and CDR2 FQNEAQ (reference sequence). The CDR3 spans 16 residues. CDR3 region: CASSPRQGPSTDTQYF. The CDR3 region has the DNA TGTGCCAGCAGCCCCCGACAGGGTCCTAGCACAGATACGCAGTATTTT.

The chain employs TRBV5-1 and TRBJ2-7; 10 nucleotides agree with TRBD1. The CDR3 has 16 residues. Germline lookup yields CDR1 SGHRS and CDR2 YFSETQ. The CDR3 region is CASSHNPGQGSSEQYV. CDR3 bases: TGCGCCAGCAGCCATAATCCGGGACAGGGGTCCTCCGAGCAGTACGTC.

The chain carries TRBV5-1 and TRBJ1-1, with 7 bases that match TRBD1. Trimming removed 0 bases from V and 2 bases from J; junction bases left unmatched: 7. Germline assignment: CDR1 SGHRS and CDR2 YFSETQ. The CDR3 extends over 16 amino acids. CDR3 in DNA: TGCGCCAGCAGCTTGGTCTCGGGGACAGCCAACACTGAAGCTTTCTTT. It codes for CASSLVSGTANTEAFF.

V gene TRBV5-4 combines with J gene TRBJ2-4; weak D call: TRBD2 (5 bases). Trimming took off 0 bases at V and 2 bases at J, with 15 bases between the two ends. CDR1 and CDR2 (germline): SGHNT, YYREEE (reference sequence). CDR3 length: 17 residues. CDR3 nucleotide sequence: TGTGCCAGCAGCTTGGCCGCCGGGGTGTTATCCAAAAACATTCAGTACTTC. It yields the protein CASSLAAGVLSKNIQYF.

The chain uses TRBV19 and TRBJ2-1; 9 bases are a match to TRBD2. In germline, CDR1 is LNHDA, CDR2 SQIVND (reference sequence). V gave up 4 bases and J gave up 5 bases; unmatched junction bases: 6. CDR3 length equals 15 residues. CDR3 in amino acids: CASSTLAGSHNEQFF. The CDR3 DNA sequence: TGTGCCAGTAGTACGCTAGCGGGATCACACAATGAGCAGTTCTTC.

The chain is built from TRBV19 and TRBJ2-7; 11 bases are shared with TRBD2. Germline V gene data show CDR1 as LNHDA and CDR2 as SQIVND (reference sequence). Unmatched junction bases numbered 13, after V lost 5 bases and J lost 4 bases. The CDR3 runs 17 residues. The CDR3 sequence: CASSADLTSGAIYEQYF. The CDR3 nucleotides are TGTGCCAGTAGTGCAGACCTGACTAGCGGGGCCATTTACGAGCAGTACTTC.

The V and J genes are TRBV6-4 and TRBJ2-7; D remains ambiguous. Trimming removed 5 bases at V and 0 bases at J, with 14 bases between. Germline V gives CDR1 MRHNA, CDR2 SNTAGT. The CDR3 length is 15 residues. CDR3 nucleotides: TGTGCCAGCAGTTCCCCGACGGCTAGCTCCTACGAGCAGTACTTC. Its protein is CASSSPTASSYEQYF.

The gene calls are TRBV5-1 and TRBJ2-3, with 7 bases matching TRBD2. Germline V lookup: CDR1 SGHRS, CDR2 YFSETQ. Unmatched junction bases numbered 5, after V lost 0 bases and J lost 1 base. The CDR3 loop spans 16 amino acids. CDR3 sequence (DNA): TGCGCCAGCAGCTTGGTTGCGGGAGTGGGCACAGATACGCAGTATTTT. It translates to CASSLVAGVGTDTQYF.

The chain uses TRBV7-2 and TRBJ2-4, with D perhaps TRBD1 (6 bases). Germline-derived CDR1 and CDR2 are SGHTA and FQGNSA. The germline V and J ends were trimmed by 1 base and 0 bases, with 13 bases remaining between them. This CDR3 has 17 residues. CDR3 in DNA: TGTGCCAGCAGCTTAGGGGGGCGTGGACTAGCCAAAAACATTCAGTACTTC. Residues: CASSLGGRGLAKNIQYF.

The chain carries TRBV7-2 and TRBJ2-4, with D tentatively TRBD2 (5 bases). This CDR3 has 13 residues. V dropped 5 bases and J dropped 3 bases, with 8 bases sitting between them. The germline gives CDR1 SGHTA, CDR2 FQGNSA. The CDR3: CASSRGGKNIQYF. CDR3 in DNA: TGTGCCAGCAGCCGAGGAGGCAAAAACATTCAGTACTTC.

This chain joins TRBV5-1 and TRBJ1-2; 9 nucleotides line up with TRBD1. Germline trimming cut 0 bases from V and 6 bases from J; bases unmatched to any gene: 9. The CDR3 totals 16 residues. Germline CDR1 is SGHRS and CDR2 is YFSETQ. The CDR3 loop is CASSLARDRVQDGYTF. DNA for the CDR3: TGCGCCAGCAGCTTGGCCCGGGACAGGGTTCAGGATGGCTACACCTTC.

This clone is medium-sized by share. V and J are TRBV7-6 and TRBJ1-1, with D unresolved. V was pared by 5 bases and J by 0 bases, with 7 bases between. The CDR3 contains 13 residues. CDR1 and CDR2 from the germline V gene are SGHVS and FNYEAQ. In nucleotides, the CDR3 is TGTGCCAGCAGCGCCGACTTGAACACTGAAGCTTTCTTT. It translates to CASSADLNTEAFF. Full variable domain (outside the CDR3, taken from reference TRBV7-6 and TRBJ1-1): GAGVSQSPRYKVTKRGQDVALRCDPISGHVSLYWYRQALGQGPEFLTYFNYEAQQDKSGLPNDRFSAERPEGSISTLTIQRTEQRDSAMYRCASSADLNTEAFFGQGTRLTVV.

This clone was found a few times. The J gene is TRBJ1-2, the V gene TRBV19; TRBD1 matches at 7 bases. This CDR3 has 15 amino acids. Germline V gene sequence: CDR1 LNHDA, CDR2 SQIVND (reference sequence). The V and J ends lost 5 bases and 0 bases, in that order; junction bases with no gene match: 6. This CDR3 reads CASSPRDRPNYGYTF. The CDR3 coding sequence is TGTGCCAGTAGTCCCCGGGACAGACCTAACTATGGCTACACCTTC.

The chain has TRBV10-3 and TRBJ2-1, with unresolved D. V gave up 4 bases and J gave up 7 bases, with 20 bases separating them. The CDR3 length is 16 residues. Germline loops: CDR1 ENHRY, CDR2 SYGVKD. The CDR3 here is CAISAERLRPPNEQFF. In nucleotides, the CDR3 is TGTGCCATCAGTGCCGAGAGACTCCGCCCCCCTAATGAGCAGTTCTTC.

This rearrangement joins TRBV5-6 to TRBJ2-7; the D gene is possibly TRBD1 (5 bases). The CDR3 consists of 13 residues. CDR1 and CDR2 from the germline V gene are SGHDT and YYEEEE. V was cut by 2 bases and J by 1 base, with 7 bases left in between. CDR3 coding DNA: TGTGCCAGCAGCTTAAGGACATCCTACGAGCAGTACGTC. This codes for CASSLRTSYEQYV.

V gene TRBV6-5 combines with J gene TRBJ2-5; 9 bases agree with TRBD1. V trimming: 5 bases; J trimming: 9 bases; junction bases outside the gene matches: 7. Germline-derived CDR1 and CDR2 are MNHEY and SVGAGI. This CDR3 has 13 residues. CDR3 region: CASSTIGQGPQYF. CDR3 sequence (DNA): TGTGCCAGCAGTACCATAGGACAGGGGCCCCAGTACTTC.